This T cell receptor (beta chain) was recorded in a study of PD-1 blockade in classical Hodgkin lymphoma. Overall study: Every 2 weeks, patients got 3 mg/kg intravenous nivolumab. Notes on the study in general: Nivolumab initiated under 1 year post-ASCT led to patient exclusion. Prior therapy or disease activity may underlie the repertoire differences, whose causes remain undefined. Lower baseline TCR diversity marked trial partial responders and progressors.

Each of the patients experienced relapse following autologous stem cell transplantation, and their brentuximab vedotin exposure differed. Produced via immunoSEQ multiplex PCR; TCRdb's table is partial and in-frame only. The table shows roughly 40,000 clones, with almost 90% occurring only once. V lost 2 bases, J lost 10 bases, and 12 bases lay in between. The CDR3 sequence is 13 residues long. Germline V gene sequence: CDR1 SEHNR, CDR2 FQNEAQ (reference sequence). A note on this clone: Antigen: not known.

The starting material was peripheral blood mononuclear cells (PBMCs), obtained at baseline. J is TRBJ2-1 and V is TRBV7-9, with D tentatively TRBD2 (5 bases). This clonotype was sampled from a human donor with classical Hodgkin lymphoma. CDR3: CASSLTASGEQFF. CDR3 bases: TGTGCCAGCAGCTTAACAGCGTCGGGGGAGCAGTTCTTC.